This T cell receptor (beta chain) was identified during a study of cytomegalovirus exposure and HLA in healthy donors (dated by TCRdb to the late 2010s). A note on the overall study: An earlier analysis of some 600 of the donors reported approximately 300 Gb of sequence data and 117 million unique TCR beta sequences obtained from around 180 million T cells. The number of typed donors differed by locus: roughly 620-640 for A, B, C, DRB1 and DQB1; about 520 for DQA1; 606 for DPA1; and roughly 450 for DPB1. The aim of the study was to test whether cataloging public T cell receptors could identify signatures of past pathogen exposure. To predict cytomegalovirus infection status, the study combined high-throughput TCR immunosequencing, statistical association of individual TCRs with disease status, and machine learning. Both class I and class II loci were covered by HLA typing, at four-digit resolution. A few DR-DQ haplotypes were handled as single units for association and clustering because linkage in the cohort was strong. In a later analysis, previously published TCR beta repertoires from about 640 donors were re-analyzed and high-resolution HLA genotyping was added so that TCR occurrence patterns could be studied. Every discovery cohort repertoire had been produced on one sequencing platform. Among the roughly 370 genotyped donors, around 81% belonged to the genetic ancestry cluster associated with self-reported Caucasian donors. Among some 400 genotyped donors of the cohort, an average of around 240,000 unique TCR beta nucleotide sequences was sequenced per donor, of which roughly 17% were non-productive. Rather than drawing on any new phenotypic data, the later analysis identified candidate immune exposures from TCR beta sequences and the way those sequences occurred across donors. Genome-wide SNP genotypes for about 60% of the roughly 670 donors were used in a later genetic analysis, which treated that subset as a discovery cohort. Donor age, sex, ethnicity and CMV serostatus were collected together with the repertoire data. A separate validation cohort of approximately 120 different subjects was used in addition to the 666-subject first cohort. The study used immunosequencing to profile the T cell repertoires of around 600 subjects and linked those repertoires to cytomegalovirus serostatus. An earlier analysis of 500 to 650 of the donors applied high-throughput TCR beta sequencing to assess whether each TCR beta V gene segment acted as functional or pseudogenic. An early release covering some 640 HLA-typed donors comprised approximately 290 gigabases of sequencing data and roughly 85 million unique TCR sequences. Overall study results and their limits: A further reported finding was that TCR beta sequences accurately predicted the HLA-A and HLA-B alleles for most subjects in the first cohort. HLA typing was unavailable for some donors at each locus, so association tests used only the typed subset. In a later analysis, HLA-associated TCR beta chains were found to be more clonally expanded and to have lower generation probabilities than equally common non-associated chains. The only immune exposure information available for the cohort was CMV serostatus. Several of the top co-occurrence clusters appeared to be linked to parvovirus B19, influenza, CMV and Epstein-Barr virus, according to a later analysis. A later analysis found that most CMV-associated TCR beta chains appeared HLA-restricted, with HLA associations seemingly driven largely by CMV exposure. Correlated functional status among segregating V segments might be attributable to linkage disequilibrium, but an unknown experimental factor could not be ruled out. Compared with the roughly 670-donor mean, donors in an Asian-associated ancestry cluster had fewer N-insertions in productive TCRs, according to a later genetic analysis. A total of fewer than 200 TCR beta chains were listed by the study as associated with cytomegalovirus. When HLA alleles, especially DR and DQ, strongly co-occurred, attributing TCR associations to individual alleles was difficult. In both the original and validation cohorts, the classifier was reported to diagnose cytomegalovirus status with high specificity and sensitivity. In an earlier analysis of 587 of the donors, most TCR beta V segments appeared in productive rearrangements about 87% or about 30% of the time, broadly matching IMGT annotations. Three of the identified cytomegalovirus-associated TCR beta chains were confirmed in vitro to be specific for cytomegalovirus antigens. A cluster of highly shared sequence variants was judged likely to be a technical artifact of the sequencing pipeline. Roughly 17 rarely observed V segments, including chromosome 9 orphons, were excluded from the earlier analysis of approximately 500 of the donors because counts were too low. Some IMGT-functional V segments, including TRBV6-2 and TRBV6-3, could not be told apart with the 87-base-pair reads, so those segments were excluded. Roughly uniform sequencing depth across donors was assumed in presence/absence analyses, although this assumption may not hold. The authors suggested that the approach could potentially be generalized to other disease states and immunological phenotypes. V-gene and J-gene trimming of TCR beta chains was associated with a missense DCLRE1C variant in a later genetic analysis, and the association was replicated in an independent cohort. Only TCR beta chains were sequenced in this cohort, and the absence of alpha or paired-chain data limited detectable features. In a later analysis, 16,951 TCR beta sequences were associated with specific HLA alleles at a false discovery rate of 0.05. A later analysis found that TCR association rates varied across HLA loci, with DRB1 alleles showing the most associated TCRs and HLA-C alleles the fewest. Most TCR sequences were observed very rarely across donors, whereas some public TCRs were present in many individuals.

In the case of this clone: What antigen it recognizes has not been identified. One base away there is no much larger clone; base qualities are not given.

The cohort comprised under 700 healthy bone marrow donors. At the time of sampling, all cohort members were nominally healthy, though unrecorded immune exposures were likely present. The donor tested CMV seronegative and was one of the 352 seronegative cohort members. Each donor provided a peripheral blood sample, and peripheral blood mononuclear cells were used for TCR beta sequencing. Genomic DNA was extracted from the blood cell samples with the Qiagen DNeasy Blood Extraction Kit. The method behind the library was the immunoSEQ multiplex PCR assay. The multiplex PCR relied on a mix of 60 forward primers for TCR Vbeta segments and 13 reverse primers for TCR Jbeta segments. The CDR3 region of rearranged TCR beta genes was amplified from genomic DNA by a multiplex PCR assay. The amplified TCR beta libraries were sequenced on the Illumina HiSeq System as 87-base-pair reads. As for the original processing: Across the 666 repertoires, a later analysis counted 80 million or so unique TCR beta chains, roughly 11 million of which were shared by at least two donors. To remove PCR and sequencing errors, raw reads were error-corrected and collapsed into unique sequences using a nearest-neighbor algorithm that merged closely related sequences. Alignment of CDR3 sequences to IMGT reference sequences was used to assign V, D and J gene segments. Each retained sequence needed at least a six-nucleotide match to both a V gene segment and a J gene segment. Rearrangements were classified as productive when the CDR3 lacked stop codons and remained in frame with V and J, and all other rearrangements were classified as non-productive. Following IMGT convention, CDR3 was defined as the stretch from the second conserved V-encoded cysteine up to the conserved J-encoded phenylalanine. In an earlier analysis of around 570 of the donors, sequences lacking an unambiguous match to a single V gene segment were excluded. In an earlier analysis of 587 of the donors, V segments were called functional above 56.7% productive rearrangements and were called segregating when the between-donor standard deviation exceeded 5%. To diagnose cytomegalovirus status from the catalog of TCR beta chain sequences, a statistical classification framework was built. In a later analysis, V and J genes were assigned by comparing TCR nucleotide sequences against IMGT/GENE-DB human TR gene sequences. In a later analysis, CDR3 sequences and most-parsimonious VDJ recombination scenarios were assigned using the TCRdist pipeline. In a later analysis, each TCR beta chain was defined by its CDR3 amino acid sequence together with its V-gene family, and reads lacking a unique V-gene family were excluded. To address suspected cross-contamination and a sequencing artifact, a later analysis removed roughly 640 highly shared, low-generation-probability nucleotide sequences. In a later analysis, a clonal expansion index for each public chain was calculated from normalized within-repertoire ranks of inferred template counts. In a later analysis, generation probabilities were computed using a VDJ recombination model fitted to out-of-frame rearrangements, and the results were checked against IGoR. A later analysis scored TCR-TCR, TCR-HLA and TCR-CMV co-occurrence with hypergeometric tests, applying a repertoire-size bias correction to TCR pairs. In a later analysis, false discovery rates were estimated by permuting HLA or CMV assignments 20 times. In a later analysis, co-occurring TCRs were grouped using DBSCAN, and TCRdist sequence similarity was added for clustering within HLA-allele-positive subsets. For co-occurrence clustering, repertoires with fewer than 30,000 or more than 120,000 public chains were excluded, along with five repertoires with anomalous nucleotide sharing. Drawn from immuneACCESS, this table holds only the in-frame rearrangements with V and J called that TCRdb kept. Clones are partly lost; checked studies trace under half to an unresolved V gene and leave the rest unexplained. That table is the source of V, J and clone size, and D and trimming were worked out from the DNA. The sample has about 88,000 clones on record, 85% to 90% of them singletons. The top ten constitute about 2.5% of the sample.

V and J are truncated by 7 bases and 8 bases respectively, leaving an intervening sequence of 9 bases. The germline V gene specifies MDHEN as CDR1 and SYDVKM as CDR2. The CDR3 runs 12 residues from the cysteine to the phenylalanine. The DNA shown is the 36-base CDR3, in frame from base 1. The sequence derives from a man aged 18 to 29 in good health and CMV-seronegative. Sequences were obtained from PBMCs. Rearrangement joined TRBV28 to TRBJ1-6, and possibly TRBD1, on 5 matching bases. The base sequence is TGTGCCAGCACCAGACAGTATTCACCCCTCCACTTT. This codes for CASTRQYSPLHF. Here the CDR3 is joined to the reference TRBV28 and TRBJ1-6 genes, and the full variable domain is: DVKVTQSSRYLVKRTGEKVFLECVQDMDHENMFWYRQDPGLGLRLIYFSYDVKMKEKGDIPEGYSVSREKKERFSLILESASTNQTSMYLCASTRQYSPLHFGNGTRLTVT.